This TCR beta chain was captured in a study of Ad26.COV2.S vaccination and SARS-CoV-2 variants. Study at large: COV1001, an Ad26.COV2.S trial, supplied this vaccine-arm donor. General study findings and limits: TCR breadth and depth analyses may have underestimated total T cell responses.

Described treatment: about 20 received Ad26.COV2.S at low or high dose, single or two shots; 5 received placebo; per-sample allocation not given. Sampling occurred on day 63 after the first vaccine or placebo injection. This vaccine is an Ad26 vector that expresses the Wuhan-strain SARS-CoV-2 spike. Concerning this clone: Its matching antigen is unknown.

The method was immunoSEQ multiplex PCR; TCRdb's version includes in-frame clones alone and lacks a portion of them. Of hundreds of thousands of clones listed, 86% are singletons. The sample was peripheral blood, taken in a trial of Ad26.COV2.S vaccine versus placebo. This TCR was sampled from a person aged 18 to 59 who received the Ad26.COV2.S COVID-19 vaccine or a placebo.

The CDR3 DNA reads as TGTGCCAGCAGTTACTCGAGGGCTGAAGCTTTCTTT. Translating it yields CASSYSRAEAFF. V gene TRBV6-2 or TRBV6-3 combines with J gene TRBJ1-1; D gene ambiguous. Trimming pared 0 bases from V and 6 bases from J, leaving 5 bases between. There are 12 residues in the CDR3. Germline CDR1 and CDR2: MNHEY and SVGEGT.